A single sample is the source of the 8 T cell receptor beta chains below, sequenced in a study of blood T cell repertoires in COVID-19 (dated by TCRdb to 2020 to 2022). The library was made by the immunoSEQ multiplex PCR assay. TCRdb's version of the immuneACCESS table is confined to in-frame rearrangements and falls short of the full clone set. An unresolved V gene accounts for under half of the shortfall where checked; the remainder is of unknown origin. The sample table holds around 250,000 clones, of which approximately 90% were seen once. The ten largest clones capture just over 0.85% of the sample. Sequencing input: PBMCs or T cells enriched from blood (not recorded which). These receptors all stem from a man in his fifties who had been exposed to COVID-19.

V gene TRBV2 combines with J gene TRBJ2-7; no reliable D call. Germline lookup yields CDR1 SNHLY and CDR2 FYNNEI. The CDR3 is made up of 13 amino acids. Trimming pared 1 base from V and 0 bases from J, leaving 4 bases between. The CDR3 bases are TGTGCCAGCAGTGAAGACATCTCCTACGAGCAGTACGTC. Translating gives CASSEDISYEQYV.

The V and J genes are TRBV11-2 and TRBJ1-6, with a possible D match to TRBD1 (6 bases). Germline V gene lookup returns CDR1 SGHAT and CDR2 FQNNGV. Trimming cost V 1 base and J 7 bases, with 8 bases left between them. The CDR3 runs to 14 residues. The CDR3 reads CASSLGQENSPLHF. CDR3 in DNA: TGTGCCAGCAGCTTAGGACAGGAAAATTCACCCCTCCACTTT.

This clone occurred once. The gene calls are TRBV10-2 and TRBJ1-2; TRBD1 aligns across 11 bases. Germline trimming cut 0 bases from V and 7 bases from J; bases unmatched to any gene: 4. The CDR3 consists of 15 residues. The germline V gene has CDR1 WSHSY and CDR2 SAAADI. The DNA for the CDR3 is TGCGCCAGCAGTGAGTCAGGACAGGGGGCCGTTGGCTACACCTTC. It specifies CASSESGQGAVGYTF.

V gene TRBV2 combines with J gene TRBJ1-6; possibly TRBD1 for D (5 bases). This CDR3 is 15 amino acids long. Germline lookup yields CDR1 SNHLY and CDR2 FYNNEI. Deletions cut 6 bases from V and 3 bases from J, with 12 bases between. CDR3 bases: TGTGCCAGCAGCCTTGACAGAGGCTATAATTCACCCCTCCACTTT. This codes for CASSLDRGYNSPLHF.

The rearrangement links TRBV6-5 to TRBJ2-3, with D hard to call. The ends were cut back, 6 bases at V and 0 bases at J, with 13 bases in the middle. The CDR3 length is 15 residues. The germline gives CDR1 MNHEY, CDR2 SVGAGI. The DNA of the CDR3 is TGTGCCAGCAGAACGATCGACTGGAGCACAGATACGCAGTATTTT. Translating it yields CASRTIDWSTDTQYF.

The chain couples TRBV28 to TRBJ1-5; D ambiguous. The germline CDR1 and CDR2 sequences are MDHEN and SYDVKM. The CDR3 is made up of 14 amino acids. The ends were cut back, 6 bases at V and 3 bases at J, with 12 bases in the middle. CDR3 amino acids: CASRNFINNQPQHF. The CDR3 nucleotides are TGTGCCAGCAGAAATTTTATTAACAATCAGCCCCAGCATTTT.

The J gene is TRBJ1-3, the V gene TRBV5-1; D gene unclear. Trimming took 4 bases from V and 4 from J, leaving 15 bases between them. There are 15 residues in the CDR3. Germline values: CDR1 SGHRS, CDR2 YFSETQ. The CDR3 spells CASSAGLSGGNTIYF. In nucleotides, the CDR3 is TGCGCCAGCAGCGCCGGCTTATCGGGGGGAAACACCATATATTTT.

J is TRBJ1-5 and V is TRBV2; D possibly corresponds to TRBD1 (6 bases). CDR1 SNHLY and CDR2 FYNNEI come from the germline V gene. Trimming removed 10 bases from V and 0 bases from J, with 10 bases in between. The length of the CDR3 is 13 residues. DNA of the CDR3: TGTGCCACTCGGGACATTAGCAATCAGCCCCAGCATTTT. Encoded protein: CATRDISNQPQHF.